These 23 T cell receptor beta chains share one sample of origin, sequenced in a study of OX40 agonist ivuxolimab in advanced cancers. This table comes from immunoSEQ multiplex PCR, and its TCRdb copy is limited to in-frame clones, with some not included. This sample yields some 43,000 clones, of which around nine tenths are seen a single time; 10% belongs to the top ten. This specimen was CD4+ or CD8+ T cells sorted from blood, taken in a trial of the OX40 agonist ivuxolimab. These receptors all stem from an adult with an advanced solid tumor such as melanoma, head and neck, liver or kidney cancer.

CDR3 DNA sequence: TGTGCCAGCAGCTTAGGTCACAGGGGGGTGGGACAGCCCCAGCATTTT. Its translation is CASSLGHRGVGQPQHF. This chain links TRBV7-6 with TRBJ1-5, with 8 nucleotides matching TRBD1. The CDR3 has 16 residues. Trimming removed 1 base from V and 7 bases from J; junction bases left unmatched: 9. Germline V gene lookup returns CDR1 SGHVS and CDR2 FNYEAQ.

The sample holds a few counts of this clone. This chain links TRBV9 with TRBJ2-7; D is undetermined. This CDR3 has 14 amino acids. CDR1 is SGDLS, CDR2 YYNGEE, per germline. V shed 4 bases and J shed 5 bases, with 16 bases lying between them. The CDR3 DNA sequence: TGTGCCAGCAGCCCTTGGGAAACCCAGAACGAGCAGTACTTC. This codes for CASSPWETQNEQYF.

V and J are TRBV6-5 and TRBJ1-1; D call uncertain. V gave up 6 bases and J gave up 0 bases, with 14 bases separating them. Per germline, CDR1 MNHEY and CDR2 SVGAGI. This CDR3 has 15 amino acids. The CDR3 loop reads CASRILGRVNTEAFF. The CDR3 coding sequence is TGTGCCAGCAGAATACTGGGTAGGGTGAACACTGAAGCTTTCTTT.

The chain recombines TRBV7-9 with TRBJ2-3; unclear D gene. The CDR3 runs 13 residues. From germline, CDR1 is SEHNR and CDR2 FQNEAQ (reference sequence). V lost 6 bases, J lost 6 bases, and 13 bases lay in between. CDR3 region: CASRSTLGDTQYF. The CDR3 DNA follows: TGTGCCAGCAGGTCGACACTGGGGGATACGCAGTATTTT.

The CDR3 DNA is TGTGCCAGCAGTTACCCCAGCCAATGGGGAAACACTGAAGCTTTCTTT. Translation: CASSYPSQWGNTEAFF. This rearrangement joins TRBV6-5 to TRBJ1-1; D is undetermined. Germline assignment: CDR1 MNHEY and CDR2 SVGAGI. The ends were cut back, 2 bases at V and 2 bases at J, with 15 bases in the middle. CDR3 length equals 16 residues.

The rearrangement joins TRBV29-1 to TRBJ2-6; 7 positions match TRBD1. This CDR3 comprises 18 residues. Germline lookup yields CDR1 SQVTM and CDR2 ANQGSEA. The V segment lost 6 bases and the J segment 0 bases; nucleotides outside the gene matches: 14. The CDR3 loop is CSVPGVGQANSGANVLTF. In DNA, the CDR3 is TGCAGCGTCCCCGGGGTCGGACAGGCTAACTCTGGGGCCAACGTCCTGACTTTC.

V usage is TRBV7-2 and J usage is TRBJ2-2; the D gene could be TRBD1 or TRBD2 (5 bases each). CDR3 length: 15 residues. Germline-derived CDR1 and CDR2 are SGHTA and FQGNSA. Trimming left V 3 bases short and J 4 bases short, with 12 bases between. The CDR3 sequence is CASSFYGGSTGELFF. The CDR3 nucleotides read TGTGCCAGCAGCTTTTATGGGGGTAGCACCGGGGAGCTGTTTTTT.

The rearrangement joins TRBV27 to TRBJ2-1, with D perhaps matching TRBD2 (5 bases). Germline V lookup: CDR1 MNHEY, CDR2 SMNVEV (reference sequence). V was trimmed by 4 bases and J by 3 bases, leaving 10 bases between them. The CDR3 runs 14 residues. The DNA of the CDR3 is TGTGCCAGCAGTTCTAGCTCGGGCTACAATGAGCAGTTCTTC. The encoded protein is CASSSSSGYNEQFF.

The chain couples TRBV9 to TRBJ1-5; no clear D gene. Germline V gives CDR1 SGDLS, CDR2 YYNGEE. Trimming shortened V by 0 bases and J by 5 bases, and 9 bases separated the two germline ends. This CDR3 contains 14 residues. CDR3 residues: CASSVGTVDQPQHF. DNA for the CDR3: TGTGCCAGCAGCGTAGGGACGGTAGATCAGCCCCAGCATTTT.

The chain has TRBV29-1 and TRBJ2-5; D not certain. The J call may be in error: the DNA end matches TRBJ2-7 better. The CDR3 runs to 12 residues. CDR1 is SQVTM, CDR2 ANQGSEA, per germline. In nucleotides, the CDR3 is TGCAGCGTGAAATGGAGCTCCTACGAGCAGTACTTC. This sequence encodes CSVKWSSYEQYF.

The V and J genes are TRBV6-5 and TRBJ2-7; TRBD2 agrees at 8 bases. This CDR3 region has 15 residues. From germline, CDR1 is MNHEY and CDR2 SVGAGI. J gave up 0 bases and V 4 bases, and 5 bases lay outside the gene matches. The CDR3 DNA reads as TGTGCCAGCAGTTGGGATAGCGGGAACTCCTACGAGCAGTACTTC. Translation: CASSWDSGNSYEQYF.

This clone was detected only a few times. The chain couples TRBV5-1 to TRBJ2-7; tentative D call: TRBD2 (6 bases). Trimming removed 0 bases from V and 2 bases from J, with 15 bases in between. Germline CDR1 SGHRS, CDR2 YFSETQ. The length of the CDR3 is 16 residues. The CDR3 here is CASSLEASENPYEQYF. As DNA, the CDR3 is TGCGCCAGCAGCTTGGAGGCTAGCGAAAACCCCTACGAGCAGTACTTC.

The chain has TRBV5-6 and TRBJ1-1; D gene ambiguous. The germline V and J ends were trimmed by 1 base and 1 base, with 14 bases remaining between them. In germline, CDR1 is SGHDT, CDR2 YYEEEE. The CDR3 has 16 residues. In DNA form, the CDR3 reads TGTGCCAGCAGCTTGATTCGGTCTAGGAAGAACACTGAAGCTTTCTTT. It specifies CASSLIRSRKNTEAFF.

This chain joins TRBV5-1 and TRBJ1-1; no firm D call. This CDR3 comprises 12 residues. Looked up from germline, CDR1 is SGHRS and CDR2 is YFSETQ. V lost 0 bases and J 7 bases, leaving 7 bases between the germline ends. CDR3 residues: CASSLGGVEAFF. CDR3 DNA: TGCGCCAGCAGCTTGGGAGGAGTTGAAGCTTTCTTT.

This clone appeared a few times. The genes are TRBV7-2 and TRBJ1-1; no definite D call. The CDR3 length is 15 residues. Germline CDR1 SGHTA, CDR2 FQGNSA. V gave up 2 bases and J gave up 1 base, with 11 bases separating them. This CDR3 reads CASSLTERGNTEAFF. The CDR3 region has the DNA TGTGCCAGCAGCTTAACGGAGAGAGGGAACACTGAAGCTTTCTTT.

The chain is built from TRBV15 and TRBJ2-5, with no clear D. The CDR3 consists of 14 residues. V gave up 4 bases and J gave up 0 bases, with 9 bases separating them. Germline V gene lookup returns CDR1 LNHNV and CDR2 YYDKDF (reference sequence). CDR3 DNA sequence: TGTGCCACCAGCATCTATCAACACCAAGAGACCCAGTACTTC. It is translated as CATSIYQHQETQYF.

This clone has a single count. This rearrangement joins TRBV30 to TRBJ1-2; weak D call: TRBD1 (5 bases). The CDR3 contains 12 residues. V gave up 7 bases and J gave up 2 bases, with 11 bases separating them. CDR1 is GTSNPN and CDR2 is SVGIG in the germline V gene (reference sequence). CDR3 nucleotides: TGTGCCTTCTCTCGGGGGAACTATGGCTACACCTTC. As protein: CAFSRGNYGYTF.

The chain is built from TRBV6-5 and TRBJ2-7; possible D gene TRBD2, 5 bases. Germline assignment: CDR1 MNHEY and CDR2 SVGAGI. The CDR3 consists of 13 residues. Trimming pared 8 bases from V and 6 bases from J, leaving 17 bases between. The CDR3 reads CASGLSMRAEQYF. CDR3 sequence (DNA): TGTGCCAGCGGCCTGAGTATGAGGGCCGAGCAGTACTTC.

CDR3 protein: CASSQEGVWGQTNIQYF. The CDR3 nucleotides are TGCGCCAGCAGCCAAGAGGGAGTGTGGGGACAAACAAACATTCAGTACTTC. The chain couples TRBV4-3 to TRBJ2-4; D is perhaps TRBD1 (6 bases). Germline CDR1 is LGHNA and CDR2 is YSLEER. The CDR3 totals 17 residues. The V gene lost 0 bases and the J gene lost 6 bases, with 18 bases spanning the gap.

V gene TRBV7-9 combines with J gene TRBJ1-6; no reliable D call. Between the trimmed V and J ends, which lost 2 bases and 6 bases, there was a span of 8 bases. The CDR3 is made up of 14 amino acids. Germline CDR1 is SEHNR and CDR2 is FQNEAQ (reference sequence). CDR3 coding DNA: TGTGCCAGCAGCTTATGGGTTATTAATTCACCCCTCCACTTT. It yields the protein CASSLWVINSPLHF.

The rearrangement joins TRBV29-1 to TRBJ1-1, with D possibly matching TRBD1 (6 bases). Trimming stripped 4 bases from V and 7 bases from J, with 10 bases between. The CDR3 has 11 residues. The germline gives CDR1 SQVTM, CDR2 ANQGSEA. The CDR3 nucleotides are TGCAGCGTTGTCCGACAGGTTGAAGCTTTCTTT. It encodes CSVVRQVEAFF.

The rearrangement uses TRBV9 and TRBJ2-5; TRBD1 or TRBD2 may be the D gene (5 bases each). Germline CDR1 reads SGDLS; CDR2 reads YYNGEE. V was pared by 3 bases and J by 1 base, with 13 bases between. This CDR3 is 15 amino acids long. CDR3 residues: CASSGPGGVQETQYF. The DNA of the CDR3 is TGTGCCAGCAGCGGGCCTGGGGGTGTCCAAGAGACCCAGTACTTC.

This sequence joins TRBV9 and TRBJ2-3; a possible D gene is TRBD1 (6 bases). V gave up 4 bases and J gave up 0 bases, with 12 bases separating them. CDR1 is SGDLS, CDR2 YYNGEE, per germline. The CDR3 sequence is 15 residues long. The CDR3 nucleotides are TGTGCCAGCAGCACTGGGACAACTAGCACAGATACGCAGTATTTT. Amino acids: CASSTGTTSTDTQYF.